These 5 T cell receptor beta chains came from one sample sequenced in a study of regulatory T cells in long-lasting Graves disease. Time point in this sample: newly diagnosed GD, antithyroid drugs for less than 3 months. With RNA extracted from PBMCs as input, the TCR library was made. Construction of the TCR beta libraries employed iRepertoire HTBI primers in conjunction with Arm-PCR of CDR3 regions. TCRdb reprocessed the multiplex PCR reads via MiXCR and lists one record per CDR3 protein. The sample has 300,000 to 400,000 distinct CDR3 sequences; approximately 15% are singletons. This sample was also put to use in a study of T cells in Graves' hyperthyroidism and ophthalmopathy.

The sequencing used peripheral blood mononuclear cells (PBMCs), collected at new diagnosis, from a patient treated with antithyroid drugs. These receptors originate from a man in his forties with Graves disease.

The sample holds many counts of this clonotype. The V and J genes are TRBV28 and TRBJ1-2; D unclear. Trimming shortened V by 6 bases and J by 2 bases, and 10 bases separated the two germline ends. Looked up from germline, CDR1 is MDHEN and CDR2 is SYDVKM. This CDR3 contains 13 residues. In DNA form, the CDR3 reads TGTGCCAGCAGAACCGGACTCAACTATGGCTACACCTTC. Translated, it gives CASRTGLNYGYTF.

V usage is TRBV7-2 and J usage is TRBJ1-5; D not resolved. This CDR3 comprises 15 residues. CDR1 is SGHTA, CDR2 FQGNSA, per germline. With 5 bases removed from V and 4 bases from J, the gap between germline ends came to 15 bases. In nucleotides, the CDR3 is TGTGCCAGCAGCCCGACCGTGGGGAGGAATCAGCCCCAGCATTTT. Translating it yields CASSPTVGRNQPQHF.

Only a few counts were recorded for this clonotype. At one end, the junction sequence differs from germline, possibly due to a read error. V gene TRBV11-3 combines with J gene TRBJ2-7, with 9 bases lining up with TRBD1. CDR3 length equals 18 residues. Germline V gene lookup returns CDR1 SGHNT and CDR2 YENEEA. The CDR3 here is CACSRRDRVRVSDYEQYF. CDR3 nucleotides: TGTGCCTGCAGCCGCCGGGACAGGGTTCGGGTATCGGATTACGAGCAGTACTTC.

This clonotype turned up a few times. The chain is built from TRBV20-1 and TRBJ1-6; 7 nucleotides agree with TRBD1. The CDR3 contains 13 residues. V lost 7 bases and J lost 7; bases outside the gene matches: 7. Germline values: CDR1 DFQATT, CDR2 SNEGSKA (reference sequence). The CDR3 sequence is CSGAPGQNSPLHF. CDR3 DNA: TGCAGTGGTGCACCGGGACAGAATTCACCCCTCCACTTT.

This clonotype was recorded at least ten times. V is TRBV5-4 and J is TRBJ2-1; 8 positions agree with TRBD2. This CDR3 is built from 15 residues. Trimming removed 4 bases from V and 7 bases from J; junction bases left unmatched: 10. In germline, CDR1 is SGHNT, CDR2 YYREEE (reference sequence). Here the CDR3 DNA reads TGTGCCAGCAGCCGCAGCGGGGGCCTGTATAATGAGCAGTTCTTC. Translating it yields CASSRSGGLYNEQFF.